This T cell receptor (beta chain) was sequenced during a study of T cell responses to AZD1222 COVID-19 vaccine. The data were produced by immunoSEQ multiplex PCR, yet TCRdb's version contains in-frame clones alone and is incomplete. The data show about 62,000 clones, around 75% seen once. The J segment lost 8 bases and the V segment lost 4 bases, leaving 7 bases of the junction unmatched. The CDR3 is made up of 14 amino acids. From germline, CDR1 is MDHEN and CDR2 SYDVKM. Specimen: peripheral blood, collected on day 0 of AZD1222 vaccination. This chain uses TRBV28 with TRBJ1-4; TRBD1 matches at 7 bases. The sequence was collected from an adult in good health. The CDR3 DNA sequence: TGTGCCAGCAGTTCGGGGACAGCGAGGGAAAAACTGTTTTTT. Translating gives CASSSGTAREKLFF.